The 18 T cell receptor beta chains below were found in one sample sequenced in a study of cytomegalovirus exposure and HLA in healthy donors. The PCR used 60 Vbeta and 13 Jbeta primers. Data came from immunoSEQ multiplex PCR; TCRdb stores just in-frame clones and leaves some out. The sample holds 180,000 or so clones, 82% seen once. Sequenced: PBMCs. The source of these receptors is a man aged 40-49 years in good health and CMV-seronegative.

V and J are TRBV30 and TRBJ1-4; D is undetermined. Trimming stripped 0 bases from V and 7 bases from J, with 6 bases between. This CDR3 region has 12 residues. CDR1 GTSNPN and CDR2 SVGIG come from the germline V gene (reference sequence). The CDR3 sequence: CAWSVQPEKLFF. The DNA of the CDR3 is TGTGCCTGGAGTGTACAGCCTGAAAAACTGTTTTTT. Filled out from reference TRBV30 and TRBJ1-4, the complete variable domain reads SQTIHQWPATLVQPVGSPLSLECTVEGTSNPNLYWYRQAAGRGLQLLFYSVGIGQISSEVPQNLSASRPQDRQFILSSKKLLLSDSGFYLCAWSVQPEKLFFGSGTQLSVL.

CDR3 in DNA: TGTGCCAGCAAGGGACAGATCTCCTACGAGCAGTACTTC. This gives the protein CASKGQISYEQYF. The chain has TRBV2 and TRBJ2-7; 7 nucleotides agree with TRBD1. There are 13 residues in the CDR3. The ends lost 7 bases at V and 0 bases at J; junction bases unmatched: 3. CDR1 and CDR2 (germline): SNHLY, FYNNEI.

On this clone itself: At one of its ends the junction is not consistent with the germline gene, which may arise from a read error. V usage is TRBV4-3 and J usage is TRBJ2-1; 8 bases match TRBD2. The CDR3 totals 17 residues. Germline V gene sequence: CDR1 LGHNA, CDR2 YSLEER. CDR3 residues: CVSSQDLRGTSLNEQFF. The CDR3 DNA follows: TGCGTCAGCAGCCAAGACTTGAGGGGGACTAGTTTAAATGAGCAGTTCTTC.

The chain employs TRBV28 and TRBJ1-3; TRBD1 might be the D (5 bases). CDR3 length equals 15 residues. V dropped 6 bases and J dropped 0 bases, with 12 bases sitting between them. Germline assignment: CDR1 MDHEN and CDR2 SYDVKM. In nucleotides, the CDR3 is TGTGCCAGCAGCCCCCGACAGCTCTCTGGAAACACCATATATTTT. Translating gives CASSPRQLSGNTIYF.

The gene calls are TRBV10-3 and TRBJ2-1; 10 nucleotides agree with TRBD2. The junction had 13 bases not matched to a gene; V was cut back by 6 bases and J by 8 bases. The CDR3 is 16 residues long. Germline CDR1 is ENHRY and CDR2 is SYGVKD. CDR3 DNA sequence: TGTGCCATCAGACCACTATCTAGCGGGAGCTTCGATGAGCAGTTCTTC. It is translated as CAIRPLSSGSFDEQFF.

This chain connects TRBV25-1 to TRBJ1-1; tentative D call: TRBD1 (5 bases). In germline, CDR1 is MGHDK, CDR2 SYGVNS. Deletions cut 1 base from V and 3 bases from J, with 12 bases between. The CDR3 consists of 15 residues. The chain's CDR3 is CASSESVGGYTEAFF. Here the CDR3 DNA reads TGTGCCAGCAGTGAATCGGTTGGGGGGTACACTGAAGCTTTCTTT.

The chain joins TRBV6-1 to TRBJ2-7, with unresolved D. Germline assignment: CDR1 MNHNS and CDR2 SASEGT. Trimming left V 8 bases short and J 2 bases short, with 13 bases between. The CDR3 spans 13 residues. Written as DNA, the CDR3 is TGTGCCAGCTGTCGCCCGCCTACCTACGAGCAGTACTTC. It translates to CASCRPPTYEQYF.

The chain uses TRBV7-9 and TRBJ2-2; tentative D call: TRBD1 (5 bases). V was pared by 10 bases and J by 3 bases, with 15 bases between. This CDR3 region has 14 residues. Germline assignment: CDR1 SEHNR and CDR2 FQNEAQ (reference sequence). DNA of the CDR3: TGTGCCATTCCCGACAGATATTACACCGGGGAGCTGTTTTTT. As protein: CAIPDRYYTGELFF.

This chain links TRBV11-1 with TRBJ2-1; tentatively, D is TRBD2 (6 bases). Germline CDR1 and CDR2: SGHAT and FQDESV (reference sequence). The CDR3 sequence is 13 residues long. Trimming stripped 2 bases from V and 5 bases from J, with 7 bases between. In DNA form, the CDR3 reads TGTGCCAGCAGCTTAAGGAGGGACAATGAGCAGTTCTTC. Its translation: CASSLRRDNEQFF.

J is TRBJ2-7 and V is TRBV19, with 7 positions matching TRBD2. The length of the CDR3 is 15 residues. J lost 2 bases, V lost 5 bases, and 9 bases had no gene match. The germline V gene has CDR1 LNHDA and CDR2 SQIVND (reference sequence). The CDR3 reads CASSPPGAGAYEQYF. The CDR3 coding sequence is TGTGCCAGTAGTCCTCCTGGGGCGGGAGCCTACGAGCAGTACTTC. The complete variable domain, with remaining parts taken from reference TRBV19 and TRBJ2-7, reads DGGITQSPKYLFRKEGQNVTLSCEQNLNHDAMYWYRQDPGQGLRLIYYSQIVNDFQKGDIAEGYSVSREKKESFPLTVTSAQKNPTAFYLCASSPPGAGAYEQYFGPGTRLTVT.

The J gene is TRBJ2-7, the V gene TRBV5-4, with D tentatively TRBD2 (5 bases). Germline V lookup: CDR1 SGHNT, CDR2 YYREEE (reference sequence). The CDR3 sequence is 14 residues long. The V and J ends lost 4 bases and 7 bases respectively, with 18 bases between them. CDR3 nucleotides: TGTGCCAGCAGCCTCCGGGGAATGACGAAGGAGCAGTACTTC. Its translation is CASSLRGMTKEQYF.

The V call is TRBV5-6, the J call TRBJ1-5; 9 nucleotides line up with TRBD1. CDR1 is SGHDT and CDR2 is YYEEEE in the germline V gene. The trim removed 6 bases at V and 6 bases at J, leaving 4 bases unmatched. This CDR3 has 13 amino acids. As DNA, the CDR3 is TGTGCCAGCAACAGGGGGCAGGGTCAGCCCCAGCATTTT. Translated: CASNRGQGQPQHF. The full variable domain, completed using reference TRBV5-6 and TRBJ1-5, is DAGVTQSPTHLIKTRGQQVTLRCSPKSGHDTVSWYQQALGQGPQFIFQYYEEEERQRGNFPDRFSGHQFPNYSSELNVNALLLGDSALYLCASNRGQGQPQHFGDGTRLSIL.

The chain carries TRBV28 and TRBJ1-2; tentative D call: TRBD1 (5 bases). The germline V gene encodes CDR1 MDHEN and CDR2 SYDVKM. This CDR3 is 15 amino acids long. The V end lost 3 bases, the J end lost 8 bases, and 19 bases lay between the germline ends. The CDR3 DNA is TGTGCCAGCAGTTTGGGGCAGGGTCTAGTATGGGGCTACACCTTC. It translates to CASSLGQGLVWGYTF.

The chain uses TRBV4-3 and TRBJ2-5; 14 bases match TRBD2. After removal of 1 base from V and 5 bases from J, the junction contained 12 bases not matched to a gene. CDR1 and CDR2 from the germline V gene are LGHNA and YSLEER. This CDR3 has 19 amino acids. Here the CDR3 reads CASSQGGTSGSAVWETQYF. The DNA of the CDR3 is TGCGCCAGCAGCCAAGGGGGGACTAGCGGGAGCGCGGTTTGGGAGACCCAGTACTTC.

The DNA of the CDR3 is TGTGCCAGCAGCTCTGCGCCGAGGGATGGCTACACCTTC. Its protein product is CASSSAPRDGYTF. This chain joins TRBV5-6 and TRBJ1-2; unclear D gene. Deletions cut 3 bases from V and 6 bases from J, with 12 bases between. The CDR3 totals 13 residues. Germline V CDR1 and CDR2: SGHDT, YYEEEE. Full variable domain (remainder filled in from reference TRBV5-6 and TRBJ1-2): DAGVTQSPTHLIKTRGQQVTLRCSPKSGHDTVSWYQQALGQGPQFIFQYYEEEERQRGNFPDRFSGHQFPNYSSELNVNALLLGDSALYLCASSSAPRDGYTFGSGTRLTVV.

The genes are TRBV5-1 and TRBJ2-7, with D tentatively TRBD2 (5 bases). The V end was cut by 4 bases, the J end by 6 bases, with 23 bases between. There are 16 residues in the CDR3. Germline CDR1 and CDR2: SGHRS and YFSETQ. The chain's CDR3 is CASSPLRVRTPTEQYF. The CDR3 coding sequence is TGCGCCAGCAGCCCGCTACGTGTGAGGACTCCTACCGAGCAGTACTTC.

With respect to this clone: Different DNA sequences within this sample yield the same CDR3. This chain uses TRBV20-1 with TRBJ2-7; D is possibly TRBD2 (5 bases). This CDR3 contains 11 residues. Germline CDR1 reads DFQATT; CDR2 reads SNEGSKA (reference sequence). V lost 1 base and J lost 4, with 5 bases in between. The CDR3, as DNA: TGCAGTGCTAGAGGGACTTACGAGCAGTACTTC. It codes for CSARGTYEQYF.

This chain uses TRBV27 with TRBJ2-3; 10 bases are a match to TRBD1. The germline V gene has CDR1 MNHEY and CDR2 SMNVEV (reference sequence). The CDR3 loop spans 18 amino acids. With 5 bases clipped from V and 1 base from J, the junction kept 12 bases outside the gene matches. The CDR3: CASSPRGTGEKGTDTQYF. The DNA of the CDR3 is TGTGCCAGCAGTCCCCGGGGGACAGGGGAAAAAGGCACAGATACGCAGTATTTT.